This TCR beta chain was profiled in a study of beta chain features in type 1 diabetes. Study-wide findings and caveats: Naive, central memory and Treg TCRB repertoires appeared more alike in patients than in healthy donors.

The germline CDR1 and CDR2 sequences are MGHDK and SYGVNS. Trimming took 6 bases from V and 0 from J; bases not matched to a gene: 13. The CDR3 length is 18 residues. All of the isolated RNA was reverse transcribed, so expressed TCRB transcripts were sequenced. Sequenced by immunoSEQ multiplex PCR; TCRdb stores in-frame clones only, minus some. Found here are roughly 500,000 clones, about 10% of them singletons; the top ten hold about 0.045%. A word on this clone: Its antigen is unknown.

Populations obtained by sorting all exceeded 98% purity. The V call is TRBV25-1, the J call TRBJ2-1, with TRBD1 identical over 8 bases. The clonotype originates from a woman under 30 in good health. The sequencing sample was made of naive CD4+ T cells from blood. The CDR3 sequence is CASRPRTGSTSSYNEQFF. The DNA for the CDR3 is TGTGCCAGCAGGCCGCGGACAGGGAGTACGAGCTCCTACAATGAGCAGTTCTTC.